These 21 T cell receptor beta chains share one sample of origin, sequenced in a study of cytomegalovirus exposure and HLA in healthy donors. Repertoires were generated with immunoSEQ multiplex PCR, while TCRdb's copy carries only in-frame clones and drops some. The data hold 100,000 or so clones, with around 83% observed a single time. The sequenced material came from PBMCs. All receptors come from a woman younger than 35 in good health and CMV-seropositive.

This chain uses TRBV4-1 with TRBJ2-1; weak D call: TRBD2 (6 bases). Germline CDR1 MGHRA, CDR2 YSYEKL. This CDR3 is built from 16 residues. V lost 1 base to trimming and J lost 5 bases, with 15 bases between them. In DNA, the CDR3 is TGCGCCAGCAGCCAAGGGCGAGGTAGCGGTAACAATGAGCAGTTCTTC. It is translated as CASSQGRGSGNNEQFF.

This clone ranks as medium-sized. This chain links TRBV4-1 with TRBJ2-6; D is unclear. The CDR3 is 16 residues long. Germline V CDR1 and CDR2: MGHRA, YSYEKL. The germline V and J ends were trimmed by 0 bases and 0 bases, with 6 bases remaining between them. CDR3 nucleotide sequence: TGCGCCAGCAGCCAAGACCCCATCTCTGGGGCCAACGTCCTGACTTTC. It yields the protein CASSQDPISGANVLTF.

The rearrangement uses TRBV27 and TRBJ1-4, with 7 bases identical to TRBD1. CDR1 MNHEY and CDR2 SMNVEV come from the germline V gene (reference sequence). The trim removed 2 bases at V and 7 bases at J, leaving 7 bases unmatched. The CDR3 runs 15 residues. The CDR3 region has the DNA TGTGCCAGCAGTTTAGGAGGGGGCTGGAGTGAAAAACTGTTTTTT. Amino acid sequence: CASSLGGGWSEKLFF.

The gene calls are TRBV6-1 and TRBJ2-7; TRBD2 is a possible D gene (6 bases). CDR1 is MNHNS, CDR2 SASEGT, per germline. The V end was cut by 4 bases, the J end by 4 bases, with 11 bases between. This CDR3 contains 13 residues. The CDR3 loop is CASSAGDRYEQYF. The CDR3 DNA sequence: TGTGCCAGCAGTGCGGGGGATAGGTACGAGCAGTACTTC.

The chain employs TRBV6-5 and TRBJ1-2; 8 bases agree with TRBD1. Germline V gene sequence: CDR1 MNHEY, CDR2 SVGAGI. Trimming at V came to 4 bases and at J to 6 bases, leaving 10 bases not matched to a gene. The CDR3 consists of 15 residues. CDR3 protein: CASSSGQGSGDGYTF. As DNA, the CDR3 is TGTGCCAGCAGTTCTGGACAGGGTTCCGGCGATGGCTACACCTTC.

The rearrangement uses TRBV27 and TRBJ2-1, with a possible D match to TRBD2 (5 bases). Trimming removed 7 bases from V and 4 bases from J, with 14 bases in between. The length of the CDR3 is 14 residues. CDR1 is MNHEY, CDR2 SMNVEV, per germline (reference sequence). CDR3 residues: CASNPLPGYNEQFF. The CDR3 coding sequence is TGTGCCAGCAACCCCCTCCCGGGGTACAATGAGCAGTTCTTC.

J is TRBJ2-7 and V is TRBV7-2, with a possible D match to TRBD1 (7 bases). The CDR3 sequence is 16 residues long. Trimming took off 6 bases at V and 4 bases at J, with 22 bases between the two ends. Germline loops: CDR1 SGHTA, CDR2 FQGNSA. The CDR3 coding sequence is TGTGCCAGCAGGTCAAGGGGGGACAGATTAATGTACGAGCAGTACTTC. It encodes CASRSRGDRLMYEQYF.

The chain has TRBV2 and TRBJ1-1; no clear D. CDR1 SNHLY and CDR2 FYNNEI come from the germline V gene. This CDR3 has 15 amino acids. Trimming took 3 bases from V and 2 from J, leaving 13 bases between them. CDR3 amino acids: CASSELRLFNTEAFF. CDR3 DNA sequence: TGTGCCAGCAGTGAGCTCAGGCTCTTTAACACTGAAGCTTTCTTT.

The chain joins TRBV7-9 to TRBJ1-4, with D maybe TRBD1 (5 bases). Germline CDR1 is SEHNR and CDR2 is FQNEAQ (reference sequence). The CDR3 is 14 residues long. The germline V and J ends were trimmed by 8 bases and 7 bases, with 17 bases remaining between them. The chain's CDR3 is CASGLTGTFEKLFF. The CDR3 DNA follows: TGTGCCAGCGGACTGACGGGGACTTTTGAAAAACTGTTTTTT.

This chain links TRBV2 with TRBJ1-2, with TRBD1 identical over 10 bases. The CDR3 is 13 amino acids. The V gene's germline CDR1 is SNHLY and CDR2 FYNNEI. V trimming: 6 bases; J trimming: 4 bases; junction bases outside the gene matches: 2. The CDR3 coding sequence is TGTGCCAGCAGGAGGACAGGGGGCTATGGCTACACCTTC. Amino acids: CASRRTGGYGYTF. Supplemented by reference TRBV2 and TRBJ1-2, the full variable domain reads EPEVTQTPSHQVTQMGQEVILRCVPISNHLYFYWYRQILGQKVEFLVSFYNNEISEKSEIFDDQFSVERPDGSNFTLKIRSTKLEDSAMYFCASRRTGGYGYTFGSGTRLTVV.

The CDR3, as DNA: TGTGCCAGCAGATGGTCGACAGGGAGAGGCTACACCTTC. It is translated as CASRWSTGRGYTF. The gene calls are TRBV2 and TRBJ1-2; TRBD1 matches at 7 bases. Germline V gene sequence: CDR1 SNHLY, CDR2 FYNNEI. CDR3 length: 13 residues. V dropped 6 bases and J dropped 8; count of bases not matched to a gene: 9.

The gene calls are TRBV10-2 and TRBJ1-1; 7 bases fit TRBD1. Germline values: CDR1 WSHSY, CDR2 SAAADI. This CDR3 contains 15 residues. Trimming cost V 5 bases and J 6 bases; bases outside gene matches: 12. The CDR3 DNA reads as TGCGCCAGCAGTCTTAATACCGGGACAGCTTCTGAAGCTTTCTTT. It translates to CASSLNTGTASEAFF.

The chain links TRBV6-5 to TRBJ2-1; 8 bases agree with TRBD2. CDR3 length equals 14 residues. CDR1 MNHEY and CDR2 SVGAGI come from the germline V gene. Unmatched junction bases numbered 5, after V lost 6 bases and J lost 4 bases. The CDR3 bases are TGTGCCAGCAGCGTTAGCGGGGAGTACAATGAGCAGTTCTTC. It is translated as CASSVSGEYNEQFF.

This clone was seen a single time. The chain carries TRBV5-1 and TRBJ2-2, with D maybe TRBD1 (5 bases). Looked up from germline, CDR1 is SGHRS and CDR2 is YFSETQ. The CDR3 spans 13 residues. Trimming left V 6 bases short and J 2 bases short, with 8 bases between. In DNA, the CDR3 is TGCGCCAGCAAAGGACAAAACACCGGGGAGCTGTTTTTT. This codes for CASKGQNTGELFF.

The CDR3 loop reads CASSAQGAGEAFF. The CDR3, as DNA: TGTGCCAGCAGTGCTCAGGGGGCTGGTGAAGCTTTCTTT. V usage is TRBV6-5 and J usage is TRBJ1-1; TRBD1 aligns across 8 bases. The CDR3 runs to 13 residues. The germline V gene encodes CDR1 MNHEY and CDR2 SVGAGI. Germline trimming cut 5 bases from V and 7 bases from J; bases unmatched to any gene: 6.

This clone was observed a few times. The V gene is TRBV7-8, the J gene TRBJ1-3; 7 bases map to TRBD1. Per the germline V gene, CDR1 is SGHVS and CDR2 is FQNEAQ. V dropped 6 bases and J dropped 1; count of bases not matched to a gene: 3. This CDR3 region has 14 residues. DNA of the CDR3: TGTGCCAGCAGTCACAGGGGTTCTGGAAACACCATATATTTT. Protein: CASSHRGSGNTIYF.

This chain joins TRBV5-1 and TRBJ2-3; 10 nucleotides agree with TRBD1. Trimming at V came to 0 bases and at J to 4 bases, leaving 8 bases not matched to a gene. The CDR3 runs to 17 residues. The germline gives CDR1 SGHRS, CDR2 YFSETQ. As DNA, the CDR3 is TGCGCCAGCAGCTTGGTAGTGACAGGGGGCGGTTCAGATACGCAGTATTTT. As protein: CASSLVVTGGGSDTQYF.

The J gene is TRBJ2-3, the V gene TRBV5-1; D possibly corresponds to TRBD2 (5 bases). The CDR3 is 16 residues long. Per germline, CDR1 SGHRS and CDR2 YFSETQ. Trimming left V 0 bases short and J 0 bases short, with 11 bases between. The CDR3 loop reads CASSLGRTSSTDTQYF. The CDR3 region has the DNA TGCGCCAGCAGCTTGGGGAGGACCTCTAGCACAGATACGCAGTATTTT.

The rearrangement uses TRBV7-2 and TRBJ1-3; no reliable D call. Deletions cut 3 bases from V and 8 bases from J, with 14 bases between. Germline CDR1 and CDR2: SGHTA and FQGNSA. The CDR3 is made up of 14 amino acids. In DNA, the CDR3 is TGTGCCAGCAGCTTCGGCGACTGGCGGTACACCATATATTTT. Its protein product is CASSFGDWRYTIYF.

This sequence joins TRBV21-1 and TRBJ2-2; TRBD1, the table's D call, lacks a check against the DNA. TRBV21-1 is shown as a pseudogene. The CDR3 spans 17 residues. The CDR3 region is CASSKGVLTANTGELFF. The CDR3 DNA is TGTGCCAGCAGCAAAGGGGTACTGACAGCGAACACCGGGGAGCTGTTTTTT.

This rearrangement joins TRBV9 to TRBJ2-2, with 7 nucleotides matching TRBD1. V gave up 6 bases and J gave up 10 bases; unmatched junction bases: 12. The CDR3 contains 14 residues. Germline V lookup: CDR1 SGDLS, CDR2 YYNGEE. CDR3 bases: TGTGCCAGCACCCGGGACAGCGCTTTGATGGAGCTGTTTTTT. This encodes CASTRDSALMELFF.